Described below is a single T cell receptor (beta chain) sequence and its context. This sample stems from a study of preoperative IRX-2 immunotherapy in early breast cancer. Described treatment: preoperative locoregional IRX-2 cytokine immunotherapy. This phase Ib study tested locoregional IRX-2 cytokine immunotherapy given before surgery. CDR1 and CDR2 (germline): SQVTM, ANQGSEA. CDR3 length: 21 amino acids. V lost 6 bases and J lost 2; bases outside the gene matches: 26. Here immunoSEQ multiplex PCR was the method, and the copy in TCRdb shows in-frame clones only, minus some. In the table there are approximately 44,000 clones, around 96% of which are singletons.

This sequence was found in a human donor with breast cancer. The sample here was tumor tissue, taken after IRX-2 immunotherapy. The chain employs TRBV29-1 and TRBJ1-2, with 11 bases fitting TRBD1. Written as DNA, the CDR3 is TGCAGCGTCCTGCCGGCCCGGACACCGGGACAGGGGGTATTGAAGAACTATGGCTACACCTTC. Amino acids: CSVLPARTPGQGVLKNYGYTF.